Listed here are 9 T cell receptor beta chains from one sample, sequenced in a study of human T cells and chemical hapten exposure. The time point was: patch test 1, 2 weeks after DPC sensitization. Documented treatment: therapeutic diphenylcyclopropenone sensitization with weekly scalp DPC. Using its own MiXCR run on the RACE reads, TCRdb lists one record per CDR3 protein. Among about 360,000 distinct CDR3 sequences listed, under 9% were seen once. The sequenced sample was whole blood, obtained in connection with sensitization to the hapten diphenylcyclopropenone (DPC). The receptors here all came from a woman between 18 and 29 years old with alopecia areata. Some clones in this sample may be carry-over from other donors' samples.

This clonotype was picked up a small number of times. The V and J genes are TRBV6-5 and TRBJ1-2, with 7 nucleotides matching TRBD1. The CDR3 extends over 15 amino acids. The germline V gene has CDR1 MNHEY and CDR2 SVGAGI. Losses at the gene ends were 6 bases for V and 5 bases for J; bases not matched to a gene: 12. The CDR3 is CASSSVPGQPYGYTF. The CDR3 DNA follows: TGTGCCAGCAGCTCAGTCCCGGGACAGCCATATGGCTACACCTTC.

This clonotype turned up a few times. This chain links TRBV2 with TRBJ2-2, with D possibly TRBD2 on 5 matching bases. The V and J ends lost 5 bases and 0 bases respectively, with 7 bases between them. In germline, CDR1 is SNHLY, CDR2 FYNNEI. The CDR3 is 14 residues long. The DNA of the CDR3 is TGTGCCAGCAGTATGCGGGCGAACACCGGGGAGCTGTTTTTT. Encoded protein: CASSMRANTGELFF. The variable domain in full, with the rest retrieved from reference TRBV2 and TRBJ2-2, is EPEVTQTPSHQVTQMGQEVILRCVPISNHLYFYWYRQILGQKVEFLVSFYNNEISEKSEIFDDQFSVERPDGSNFTLKIRSTKLEDSAMYFCASSMRANTGELFFGEGSRLTVL.

This clonotype was seen ten or more times. The chain combines TRBV7-2 with TRBJ2-5, with D possibly TRBD2 on 6 matching bases. The CDR3 consists of 13 residues. V was trimmed by 3 bases and J by 4 bases, leaving 9 bases between them. CDR1 is SGHTA, CDR2 FQGNSA, per germline. The DNA for the CDR3 is TGTGCCAGCAGCTTCCAGGGAGGAGAGACCCAGTACTTC. Its translation: CASSFQGGETQYF.

In this sample, this clonotype turned up many times. The chain joins TRBV3-1 to TRBJ2-2; D may be TRBD2 (5 bases). V lost 1 base and J lost 0, with 15 bases in between. This CDR3 is 18 amino acids long. CDR1 is LGHDT and CDR2 is YNNKEL in the germline V gene (reference sequence). Here the CDR3 DNA reads TGTGCCAGCAGCCAAGCCGTAAAGCGGACCGCGAACACCGGGGAGCTGTTTTTT. Protein sequence: CASSQAVKRTANTGELFF.

This clonotype was counted only a few times. V and J are TRBV4-1 and TRBJ2-7; 10 bases are shared with TRBD1. The ends lost 3 bases at V and 4 bases at J; junction bases unmatched: 6. The CDR3 length is 15 residues. Looked up from germline, CDR1 is MGHRA and CDR2 is YSYEKL. The CDR3 DNA reads as TGCGCCAGCAGCCACCCGGGACAGGGGTTGTACGAGCAGTACTTC. It yields the protein CASSHPGQGLYEQYF.

The chain joins TRBV19 to TRBJ2-2; D call uncertain. Germline V gives CDR1 LNHDA, CDR2 SQIVND (reference sequence). This CDR3 region has 12 residues. The ends were cut back, 7 bases at V and 7 bases at J, with 10 bases in the middle. In DNA, the CDR3 is TGTGCCAGTATAAGAAGAGACGGGGAGCTGTTTTTT. Translating gives CASIRRDGELFF.

The genes are TRBV28 and TRBJ1-1; no clear D gene. CDR1 is MDHEN, CDR2 SYDVKM, per germline. This CDR3 spans 13 amino acids. Deletions cut 7 bases from V and 0 bases from J, with 9 bases between. The CDR3 DNA reads TGTGCCAGCAAGAGGAGTATGAACACTGAAGCTTTCTTT. Translated: CASKRSMNTEAFF.

Only a few counts were recorded for this clonotype. V is TRBV5-4 and J is TRBJ1-1; D ambiguous. CDR3 length: 14 residues. Germline V gene lookup returns CDR1 SGHNT and CDR2 YYREEE (reference sequence). The V and J ends lost 9 bases and 2 bases respectively, with 17 bases between them. The DNA of the CDR3 is TGTGCCACCTCAGGTGGACGGCTAAACACTGAAGCTTTCTTT. This codes for CATSGGRLNTEAFF.

At least ten counts were recorded for this clonotype. The rearrangement uses TRBV5-1 and TRBJ1-1; tentative D call: TRBD1 (6 bases). The V gene lost 0 bases and the J gene lost 1 base, with 10 bases spanning the gap. Germline V gene sequence: CDR1 SGHRS, CDR2 YFSETQ. CDR3 length: 15 residues. CDR3 loop: CASSLGGQENTEAFF. The DNA of the CDR3 is TGCGCCAGCAGCTTGGGGGGGCAGGAGAACACTGAAGCTTTCTTT.